Listed below are T cell receptor beta chains from one sample, sequenced in a study of blood T cell repertoires in COVID-19. TCRdb keeps only in-frame clones here, not all; method: immunoSEQ multiplex PCR. The sample contains some 300,000 clones, approximately 89% of which appear only once. The specimen was peripheral blood. The receptor source for this set is a woman aged 30 to 39 who had recovered from COVID-19. Each CDR3 is given with its conserved first and last residue. The order of the fields is J gene, V gene, D gene, clone size, CDR3 DNA, CDR3 protein. The D gene is left open where the match is weak. Part of the rows lack a size; the others show once, few, many or a class for expanded clones.

j_gene: TRBJ1-1; v_gene: TRBV5-4; d_gene: TRBD1; abundance: .; CDR3nt: TGTGCCAGCAGCTTGGGGGGACAGGGGGTCACTGAAGCTTTCTTT; CDR3aa: CASSLGGQGVTEAFF
j_gene: TRBJ1-1; v_gene: TRBV6-5; d_gene: .; abundance: .; CDR3nt: TGTGCCAGCAGAAGGGACGGGGGGTATACTGAAGCTTTCTTT; CDR3aa: CASRRDGGYTEAFF
j_gene: TRBJ2-2; v_gene: TRBV19; d_gene: .; abundance: .; CDR3nt: TGTGCCAGTTCGTGGGCAGCCGGGGAGCTGTTTTTT; CDR3aa: CASSWAAGELFF
j_gene: TRBJ2-2; v_gene: TRBV7-3; d_gene: TRBD1; abundance: .; CDR3nt: TGTGCCAGCAGCTTAACCAGGGACAGGGTGGGAACCGGGGAGCTGTTTTTT; CDR3aa: CASSLTRDRVGTGELFF
j_gene: TRBJ1-2; v_gene: TRBV28; d_gene: .; abundance: .; CDR3nt: TGTGCCGGGCGTCGGGGGAACTATGGCTACACCTTC; CDR3aa: CAGRRGNYGYTF
j_gene: TRBJ2-2; v_gene: TRBV3-1/TRBV3-2; d_gene: .; abundance: .; CDR3nt: TGTGCCAGCAGCCAAGCAGGGGAGCTGTTTTTT; CDR3aa: CASSQAGELFF
j_gene: TRBJ1-4; v_gene: TRBV7-8; d_gene: .; abundance: .; CDR3nt: TGTGCCAGCAGCTTAGGGGGAGACGAAAAACTGTTTTTT; CDR3aa: CASSLGGDEKLFF
j_gene: TRBJ1-6; v_gene: TRBV5-6; d_gene: .; abundance: .; CDR3nt: TGTGCCAGCAGCTTGGGACAGTACATAACAAATTCACCCCTCCACTTT; CDR3aa: CASSLGQYITNSPLHF
j_gene: TRBJ1-5; v_gene: TRBV7-2; d_gene: .; abundance: .; CDR3nt: TGTGCCAGCAGCCTCGGGGGGCCCCTCACTAGTCAGCCCCAGCATTTT; CDR3aa: CASSLGGPLTSQPQHF
j_gene: TRBJ1-1; v_gene: TRBV6-2/TRBV6-3; d_gene: .; abundance: .; CDR3nt: TGTGCCAGCAGTTATTTGCCCGGAAGAGGGACTGAAGCTTTCTTT; CDR3aa: CASSYLPGRGTEAFF
j_gene: TRBJ1-6; v_gene: TRBV9; d_gene: TRBD1; abundance: .; CDR3nt: TGTGCCAGCAGCCTACAAGGGACAGGAAGGTCTAGCTCCTATAATTCACCCCTCCACTTT; CDR3aa: CASSLQGTGRSSSYNSPLHF
j_gene: TRBJ2-7; v_gene: TRBV14; d_gene: TRBD1; abundance: .; CDR3nt: TGTGCCAGCAGCTTAATGACAGGGAAATACGAGCAGTACTTC; CDR3aa: CASSLMTGKYEQYF
j_gene: TRBJ1-6; v_gene: TRBV2; d_gene: .; abundance: .; CDR3nt: TGTGCCAGCAGTGGAACAGGCTCCTATAATTCACCCCTCCACTTT; CDR3aa: CASSGTGSYNSPLHF
j_gene: TRBJ2-2; v_gene: TRBV19; d_gene: TRBD2; abundance: .; CDR3nt: TGTGCCAGTAGTATAGATCTAGCGGGGGCCGACACCGGGGAGCTGTTTTTT; CDR3aa: CASSIDLAGADTGELFF
j_gene: TRBJ1-6; v_gene: TRBV4-3; d_gene: .; abundance: .; CDR3nt: TGCGCCAGCAGCCAAGCGGACAGCTATAATTCACCCCTCCACTTT; CDR3aa: CASSQADSYNSPLHF
j_gene: TRBJ2-7; v_gene: TRBV27; d_gene: .; abundance: .; CDR3nt: TGTGCCAGCAGCCCGTCCGGGACTCCGACCTACGAGCAGTACTTC; CDR3aa: CASSPSGTPTYEQYF
j_gene: TRBJ1-3; v_gene: TRBV5-1; d_gene: .; abundance: .; CDR3nt: TGCGCCAGCAGCCCTACCGAGACAGTATCTGGAAACACCATATATTTT; CDR3aa: CASSPTETVSGNTIYF
j_gene: TRBJ2-3; v_gene: TRBV7-2; d_gene: TRBD2; abundance: .; CDR3nt: TGTGCCAGCAGCTTACGTCTGGGGGGGACAGATACGCAGTATTTT; CDR3aa: CASSLRLGGTDTQYF
j_gene: TRBJ2-3; v_gene: TRBV5-5; d_gene: .; abundance: few; CDR3nt: TGTGCCAGCAGCTTCCCAGGTTCAGATACGCAGTATTTT; CDR3aa: CASSFPGSDTQYF
j_gene: TRBJ1-1; v_gene: TRBV10-3; d_gene: TRBD1; abundance: .; CDR3nt: TGTGCCACGGGGGACAGTTTGGGCACTGAAGCTTTCTTT; CDR3aa: CATGDSLGTEAFF
j_gene: TRBJ1-2; v_gene: TRBV6-5; d_gene: TRBD1; abundance: once; CDR3nt: TGTGCCAGCCGCCTACGAGGGACAGAACCCTACACCTTC; CDR3aa: CASRLRGTEPYTF
j_gene: TRBJ2-1; v_gene: TRBV4-2; d_gene: TRBD2; abundance: .; CDR3nt: TGTGCCAGCAGACCCGGGGTAGCGGGCGATGAGCAGTTCTTC; CDR3aa: CASRPGVAGDEQFF
j_gene: TRBJ1-4; v_gene: TRBV27; d_gene: .; abundance: .; CDR3nt: TGTGCCAGCAGTTCGATGGGCAGAACTAATGAAAAACTGTTTTTT; CDR3aa: CASSSMGRTNEKLFF
j_gene: TRBJ2-3; v_gene: TRBV5-1; d_gene: .; abundance: .; CDR3nt: TGCGCCAGCACCTTTGGGGGGATTAGCACAGATACGCAGTATTTT; CDR3aa: CASTFGGISTDTQYF
j_gene: TRBJ2-7; v_gene: TRBV24-1; d_gene: TRBD1; abundance: .; CDR3nt: TGTGCCACCAGTCACAACAGGGGTTCCTACGAGCAGTACTTC; CDR3aa: CATSHNRGSYEQYF
j_gene: TRBJ2-7; v_gene: TRBV13; d_gene: .; abundance: .; CDR3nt: TGTGCCAGCAGCTTCCGACAGATTCGGTCCTACGAGCAGTACTTC; CDR3aa: CASSFRQIRSYEQYF
j_gene: TRBJ1-1; v_gene: TRBV30; d_gene: TRBD1; abundance: .; CDR3nt: TGTGCCTGGAGTGTAGTTGGAGGGGGCCGGGGACATCCCACTGAAGCTTTCTTT; CDR3aa: CAWSVVGGGRGHPTEAFF
j_gene: TRBJ2-5; v_gene: TRBV5-1; d_gene: .; abundance: few; CDR3nt: TGCGCCAGCAGCTTGGTTGGCCCGCCATCACAAGAGACCCAGTACTTC; CDR3aa: CASSLVGPPSQETQYF
j_gene: TRBJ1-5; v_gene: TRBV2; d_gene: TRBD1; abundance: .; CDR3nt: TGTGCCAGCAAAATTGACAGGGGCCATCAGCCCCAGCATTTT; CDR3aa: CASKIDRGHQPQHF
j_gene: TRBJ1-2; v_gene: TRBV9; d_gene: .; abundance: few; CDR3nt: TGTGCCAGCAGCGCGAGCACAGGCCCCTATGGCTACACCTTC; CDR3aa: CASSASTGPYGYTF
j_gene: TRBJ2-1; v_gene: TRBV9; d_gene: TRBD2; abundance: .; CDR3nt: TGTGCCAGCAGCGTCCAACTAGCGGGGGGCTTCAAGGGGCAGTTCTTC; CDR3aa: CASSVQLAGGFKGQFF
j_gene: TRBJ2-3; v_gene: TRBV7-9; d_gene: TRBD2; abundance: .; CDR3nt: TGTGCCAGCAGCCCAAGACTAGCGGGGCCAGATACGCAGTATTTT; CDR3aa: CASSPRLAGPDTQYF
j_gene: TRBJ1-5; v_gene: TRBV11-2; d_gene: .; abundance: .; CDR3nt: TGTGCCAGCAGCTTAGAGTACACCGCCAGTCAGCCCCAGCATTTT; CDR3aa: CASSLEYTASQPQHF
j_gene: TRBJ2-7; v_gene: TRBV28; d_gene: .; abundance: .; CDR3nt: TGTGCCAGCAGCATCGGACAGCACGAGCAGTACTTC; CDR3aa: CASSIGQHEQYF
j_gene: TRBJ2-7; v_gene: TRBV5-4; d_gene: .; abundance: .; CDR3nt: TGTGCCAGCAGCTCCACGAGAAGGGGGTACGAGCAGTACTTC; CDR3aa: CASSSTRRGYEQYF
j_gene: TRBJ1-2; v_gene: TRBV5-6; d_gene: .; abundance: .; CDR3nt: TGTGCCAGCAGCTTGATGACAAATTATGGCTACACCTTC; CDR3aa: CASSLMTNYGYTF
j_gene: TRBJ1-2; v_gene: TRBV5-1; d_gene: .; abundance: .; CDR3nt: TGCGCCAGCAGCTTAGACGGACAGCCGAACTATGGCTACACCTTC; CDR3aa: CASSLDGQPNYGYTF